The clone carrying this T cell receptor beta chain showed up just a few times. Its specificity is unknown. 5'RACE primed at constant segments yielded TCR alpha and TCR beta cDNA libraries bearing sample barcodes and UMIs. Via MiXCR, TCRdb re-called the 5' RACE reads, giving one row per CDR3 protein. The sample shows hundreds of thousands of distinct CDR3 sequences, around 24% of them seen only once. This record comes from a study of T-cell memory formation after mild COVID-19. Whole-study results and caveats: Cross-reactive memory apparently joined, as some responding clones appeared in pre-infection memory. The study found contracting CD4+ clones mainly in CM and EM and contracting CD8+ clones in EMRA.

This sequence was found in an adult woman who had mild COVID-19 (a few samples of this study predate the infection). Cell type and time point are not known. Input material: PBMCs or a T cell subset sorted from them (not recorded which).

CDR3 sequence (DNA): TGTGCCAGCAGCTCCCGGGACACAGATACGCAGTATTTT. Translation: CASSSRDTDTQYF. J is TRBJ2-3 and V is TRBV7-9; a possible D gene is TRBD2 (5 bases). CDR3 size: 13 residues. Germline V gene sequence: CDR1 SEHNR, CDR2 FQNEAQ (reference sequence). Between the trimmed V and J ends, which lost 4 bases and 2 bases, there was a span of 7 bases.